The entry below describes one T cell receptor (beta chain). As yet, its antigen is unknown. Looked up from germline, CDR1 is SGHDN and CDR2 is FVKESK. The CDR3 is made up of 14 amino acids. Trimming removed 1 base at V and 4 bases at J, with 11 bases between. This entry comes from a study of shared clonotypes between healthy human individuals. Study results and caveats: Rarefaction analysis demonstrated incomplete sorted-subset sequencing notwithstanding large depth.

The assay was carried out at the deep level. Produced via immunoSEQ multiplex PCR; TCRdb's table is partial and in-frame only. The table lists around 2.1 million clones, approximately 94% of them singletons. This sequence joins TRBV14 and TRBJ2-7, with D perhaps matching TRBD1 (5 bases). The clonotype was recovered from a man between 18 and 35 years old in good health. Sequenced input: naive CD4+ T cells sorted from blood. Described subset: CD45RA+ positively selected. The CDR3 sequence: CASSQGFRGYEQYF. The CDR3, as DNA: TGTGCCAGCAGCCAAGGATTTAGGGGATACGAGCAGTACTTC.